One sample yielded the 29 T cell receptor beta chains listed below, sequenced in a study of blood T cell repertoires in COVID-19. The assay was immunoSEQ multiplex PCR, and TCRdb's table has in-frame clones only and misses some. The sample comprises about 220,000 clones, about 88% of which are singletons, and under 3.5% rests with the top ten. The sample comprised peripheral blood. The receptors stem from a man aged 50 to 60 who had recovered from COVID-19.

As to this clone: Other nucleotide sequences from this sample produce the same CDR3. This sequence joins TRBV6-5 and TRBJ1-2; D perhaps matches TRBD1 (6 bases). Germline V gene data show CDR1 as MNHEY and CDR2 as SVGAGI. V shed 6 bases and J shed 2 bases, with 10 bases lying between them. This CDR3 region has 13 residues. CDR3 region: CASRPTGNYGYTF. The CDR3 bases are TGTGCCAGCAGGCCAACAGGGAACTATGGCTACACCTTC.

The chain employs TRBV24-1 and TRBJ2-5, with TRBD1 identical over 9 bases. With 5 bases clipped from V and 4 bases from J, the junction kept 10 bases outside the gene matches. The CDR3 has 16 residues. Germline V gene data show CDR1 as KGHDR and CDR2 as SFDVKD. The CDR3 region has the DNA TGTGCCACCAGTGGGGGAGGGACAGGGTATCGAGAGACCCAGTACTTC. It translates to CATSGGGTGYRETQYF.

The genes are TRBV2 and TRBJ1-1; D is undetermined. The CDR3 runs 14 residues. V was clipped by 8 bases and J by 0 bases, with 13 bases between them. CDR1 is SNHLY, CDR2 FYNNEI, per germline. The CDR3, as DNA: TGTGCCAGCCGGTTCTCGCACCTGAACACTGAAGCTTTCTTT. It yields the protein CASRFSHLNTEAFF.

The V and J genes are TRBV14 and TRBJ2-7, with 9 bases that match TRBD2. The CDR3 extends over 18 amino acids. Germline assignment: CDR1 SGHDN and CDR2 FVKESK. V shed 2 bases, J shed 5 bases, and the junction held 16 bases outside the gene matches. CDR3 loop: CASSQFRGNSGSTDEQYF. The DNA for the CDR3 is TGTGCCAGCAGCCAATTTCGGGGGAATAGCGGGAGTACCGACGAGCAGTACTTC.

The rearrangement uses TRBV9 and TRBJ2-1; TRBD1 is a possible D gene (6 bases). This CDR3 spans 14 amino acids. The germline V gene has CDR1 SGDLS and CDR2 YYNGEE. The V and J ends lost 4 bases and 8 bases respectively, with 16 bases between them. The CDR3 nucleotides read TGTGCCAGCAGCCCTTGGGGCTCAGGGGATGAGCAGTTCTTC. Its protein product is CASSPWGSGDEQFF.

V gene TRBV6-1 combines with J gene TRBJ2-7; 9 positions agree with TRBD2. Germline V gene data show CDR1 as MNHNS and CDR2 as SASEGT. With V trimmed by 1 base and J by 6 bases, 7 bases remained unmatched. The CDR3 consists of 15 residues. CDR3 residues: CASSEGGTSIGEQYF. DNA of the CDR3: TGTGCCAGCAGTGAAGGCGGGACTAGCATTGGCGAGCAGTACTTC.

The chain recombines TRBV6-5 with TRBJ2-7; possible D gene TRBD2, 5 bases. The CDR3 covers 15 residues. Trimming shortened V by 0 bases and J by 3 bases, and 12 bases separated the two germline ends. Per germline, CDR1 MNHEY and CDR2 SVGAGI. CDR3 in amino acids: CASSYSTVGLYEQYF. The CDR3 DNA sequence: TGTGCCAGCAGTTACTCGACCGTCGGACTCTACGAGCAGTACTTC.

This chain's CDR3 is CASSYPKGAPTEAFF. DNA of the CDR3: TGTGCCAGCAGTTATCCGAAGGGGGCTCCGACTGAAGCTTTCTTT. The rearrangement links TRBV6-6 to TRBJ1-1; 7 bases are a match to TRBD1. CDR3 size: 15 residues. The V segment lost 3 bases and the J segment 5 bases; nucleotides outside the gene matches: 9. Per germline, CDR1 MNHNY and CDR2 SVGAGI (reference sequence).

The chain is built from TRBV6-1 and TRBJ2-5, with 12 nucleotides matching TRBD1. The J segment lost 6 bases and the V segment lost 2 bases, leaving 7 bases of the junction unmatched. The germline gives CDR1 MNHNS, CDR2 SASEGT. This CDR3 comprises 16 residues. The CDR3 sequence is CASSEQGQGAAKTQYF. The CDR3 nucleotides read TGTGCCAGCAGTGAACAGGGACAGGGGGCAGCAAAGACCCAGTACTTC.

The chain has TRBV2 and TRBJ2-3; 8 bases are a match to TRBD1. V lost 7 bases to trimming and J lost 1 base; unmatched junction nucleotides: 4. This CDR3 spans 14 amino acids. Germline lookup yields CDR1 SNHLY and CDR2 FYNNEI. CDR3 sequence (DNA): TGTGCCAGCACCATGACAGGGGGCACAGATACGCAGTATTTT. Translated, it gives CASTMTGGTDTQYF.

The gene calls are TRBV24-1 and TRBJ2-5; perhaps TRBD1 as D (7 bases). V lost 4 bases and J 4 bases, leaving 15 bases between the germline ends. This CDR3 has 15 amino acids. Looked up from germline, CDR1 is KGHDR and CDR2 is SFDVKD. The CDR3 nucleotides are TGTGCCACCAGTGACCCGCCAGGGGGGCGAGAGACCCAGTACTTC. As protein: CATSDPPGGRETQYF.

The chain joins TRBV28 to TRBJ1-2; D gene ambiguous. Germline CDR1 MDHEN, CDR2 SYDVKM. The CDR3 has 15 amino acids. V was pared by 5 bases and J by 4 bases, with 17 bases between. The DNA for the CDR3 is TGTGCCAGCAGTAAGAGCGGTGCGGTAGGCTATGGCTACACCTTC. This sequence encodes CASSKSGAVGYGYTF.

The chain combines TRBV5-4 with TRBJ2-2, with 8 bases that match TRBD1. The V gene end was trimmed by 0 bases and the J gene end by 9 bases; junction bases not matched to a gene: 10. CDR1 is SGHNT and CDR2 is YYREEE in the germline V gene (reference sequence). The CDR3 totals 16 residues. CDR3 residues: CASSLGGRTGTRELFF. The CDR3, as DNA: TGTGCCAGCAGCTTGGGGGGAAGGACAGGGACCCGGGAGCTGTTTTTT.

In the case of this clone: Its ends do not fully match the called genes, so a read error is possible. The chain is built from TRBV3-1 (or the pseudogene TRBV3-2) and TRBJ1-4; possibly TRBD1 for D (6 bases). Germline values: CDR1 LGHDT, CDR2 YNNKEL (reference sequence). This CDR3 has 11 amino acids. In DNA form, the CDR3 reads TGTGCCAGCAGCCTAGCCGGGACACTTTTCTTT. Residues: CASSLAGTLFF.

The rearrangement uses TRBV19 and TRBJ2-3; D is unclear. Trimming shortened V by 4 bases and J by 2 bases, and 10 bases separated the two germline ends. The CDR3 covers 14 residues. The V gene's germline CDR1 is LNHDA and CDR2 SQIVND (reference sequence). CDR3 sequence reads: CASSTWANTDTQYF. The CDR3 DNA sequence: TGTGCCAGTAGTACATGGGCAAACACAGATACGCAGTATTTT.

The V and J genes are TRBV7-9 and TRBJ2-4, with TRBD1 matching 9 bases. V was clipped by 1 base and J by 1 base; unmatched bases: 2. The CDR3 runs 16 residues. Germline V CDR1 and CDR2: SEHNR, FQNEAQ (reference sequence). The DNA of the CDR3 is TGTGCCAGCAGCTTAGTGGGACAGGGTGCCAAAAACATTCAGTACTTC. This encodes CASSLVGQGAKNIQYF.

This sequence joins TRBV3-1 (or the pseudogene TRBV3-2) and TRBJ2-3; 7 nucleotides line up with TRBD1. The CDR3 is 18 residues long. V trimming: 5 bases; J trimming: 3 bases; junction bases outside the gene matches: 17. Germline assignment: CDR1 LGHDT and CDR2 YNNKEL (reference sequence). The CDR3 spells CASSSRSVRDSRTDTQYF. The CDR3 DNA reads as TGTGCCAGCAGCTCCAGGTCCGTCCGGGACAGTAGAACAGATACGCAGTATTTT.

The genes are TRBV4-1 and TRBJ2-7, with TRBD2 matching 7 bases. Germline V gene lookup returns CDR1 MGHRA and CDR2 YSYEKL. With 3 bases clipped from V and 2 bases from J, the junction kept 10 bases outside the gene matches. The CDR3 runs to 16 residues. DNA of the CDR3: TGCGCCAGCAGCCAGCTGGGGGGAGGGAAGACCTACGAGCAGTACTTC. Translating it yields CASSQLGGGKTYEQYF.

J is TRBJ1-4 and V is TRBV2, with TRBD1 matching over 11 bases. The CDR3 is 14 amino acids. J lost 10 bases, V lost 6 bases, and 7 bases had no gene match. Germline V lookup: CDR1 SNHLY, CDR2 FYNNEI. The CDR3 is CASRTDRGQGKLFF. The CDR3 nucleotides read TGTGCCAGCAGAACGGACAGGGGGCAAGGAAAACTGTTTTTT.

The CDR3 is CASSGGTASYEQYF. The DNA for the CDR3 is TGTGCCAGCAGTGGCGGGACAGCCTCCTACGAGCAGTACTTC. This sequence joins TRBV2 and TRBJ2-7, with D possibly being TRBD1 (7 bases). The germline V gene has CDR1 SNHLY and CDR2 FYNNEI. CDR3 size: 14 residues. The V and J ends lost 4 bases and 0 bases respectively, with 10 bases between them. Full variable domain (missing parts from reference TRBV2 and TRBJ2-7): EPEVTQTPSHQVTQMGQEVILRCVPISNHLYFYWYRQILGQKVEFLVSFYNNEISEKSEIFDDQFSVERPDGSNFTLKIRSTKLEDSAMYFCASSGGTASYEQYFGPGTRLTVT.

This clone occurred once. The chain combines TRBV7-9 with TRBJ2-1, with a weak D call TRBD2 (6 bases). Germline V gene sequence: CDR1 SEHNR, CDR2 FQNEAQ (reference sequence). V gave up 7 bases and J gave up 0 bases, with 13 bases separating them. The CDR3 contains 15 residues. CDR3 sequence: CASTQGLSSYNEQFF. CDR3 DNA sequence: TGTGCCAGCACCCAGGGACTTAGCTCCTACAATGAGCAGTTCTTC.

This clone was counted a single time. Here the CDR3 reads CATSDPQGAEETQYF. The CDR3 region has the DNA TGTGCCACCAGTGATCCACAGGGCGCGGAAGAGACCCAGTACTTC. This chain connects TRBV24-1 to TRBJ2-5; D may be TRBD1 (6 bases). V was trimmed by 3 bases and J by 3 bases, leaving 13 bases between them. Germline V gene lookup returns CDR1 KGHDR and CDR2 SFDVKD. The CDR3 is 15 amino acids.

The table lists this clone with a count of one. The CDR3 sequence: CASSPRLAGGRDTQYF. The CDR3 DNA reads as TGTGCCAGCTCACCCAGACTAGCGGGAGGGAGAGATACGCAGTATTTT. The rearrangement joins TRBV18 to TRBJ2-3; 14 bases fit TRBD2. The V gene end was trimmed by 3 bases and the J gene end by 5 bases; junction bases not matched to a gene: 4. Germline V CDR1 and CDR2: KGHSH, LQKENI. The length of the CDR3 is 16 residues.

This clone occurred once. For the CDR3, the DNA is TGTGCCAGTAGTACCTTAGCGGGAGAGAATGAGCAGTTCTTC. Amino acid sequence: CASSTLAGENEQFF. The chain uses TRBV19 and TRBJ2-1; the match to TRBD2 covers 9 bases. Losses at the gene ends were 4 bases for V and 7 bases for J; bases not matched to a gene: 5. Germline CDR1 and CDR2: LNHDA and SQIVND (reference sequence). CDR3 length: 14 amino acids.

V is TRBV6-5 and J is TRBJ2-4, with D perhaps TRBD2 (6 bases). CDR1 is MNHEY and CDR2 is SVGAGI in the germline V gene. This CDR3 is 15 amino acids long. The V and J ends lost 7 bases and 0 bases respectively, with 13 bases between them. CDR3 region: CASTRDFQAKNIQYF. The CDR3 DNA reads as TGTGCCAGCACCCGGGACTTCCAAGCCAAAAACATTCAGTACTTC.

A single count supports this clone. The V gene is TRBV19, the J gene TRBJ2-7; D is perhaps TRBD2 (6 bases). V was pared by 0 bases and J by 0 bases, with 12 bases between. The germline V gene has CDR1 LNHDA and CDR2 SQIVND (reference sequence). The CDR3 sequence is 16 residues long. This CDR3 is CASSIEPAGSSYEQYF. DNA of the CDR3: TGTGCCAGTAGTATAGAGCCAGCGGGTTCCTCCTACGAGCAGTACTTC.

V and J are TRBV5-8 and TRBJ1-5; D ambiguous. V was cut by 0 bases and J by 6 bases, with 16 bases left in between. This CDR3 region has 16 residues. CDR1 is SGHTS and CDR2 is YDEGEE in the germline V gene. The CDR3 DNA sequence: TGTGCCAGCAGCTTGGGGTCACAAGCGCCGGGTCAGCCCCAGCATTTT. It codes for CASSLGSQAPGQPQHF.

V is TRBV9 and J is TRBJ2-3, with 14 bases aligning to TRBD2. The CDR3 length is 15 residues. Per the germline V gene, CDR1 is SGDLS and CDR2 is YYNGEE. Trimming removed 2 bases from V and 11 bases from J; junction bases left unmatched: 7. CDR3 in amino acids: CASSVDGTSGRVQYF. CDR3 nucleotides: TGTGCCAGCAGCGTCGATGGGACTAGCGGGAGAGTGCAGTATTTT.

The chain is built from TRBV14 and TRBJ2-1; 8 nucleotides match TRBD1. Losses at the gene ends were 4 bases for V and 5 bases for J; bases not matched to a gene: 7. Germline V gene lookup returns CDR1 SGHDN and CDR2 FVKESK. This CDR3 region has 15 residues. In nucleotides, the CDR3 is TGTGCCAGCAGCCGAGACAGGGGACGGAACAATGAGCAGTTCTTC. Residues: CASSRDRGRNNEQFF.